Listed below are T cell receptor beta chains from one sample, sequenced in a study of spatial heterogeneity in lung cancer. TCRdb reprocessed the 5' RACE reads via MiXCR and lists one record per CDR3 protein. Found here are more than 9,000 distinct CDR3 sequences, 7% to 9.5% of them singletons; the top ten hold under 30%. The source material was PBMCs, sampled at surgery. Receptors originate from a male donor with early-stage non-small cell lung cancer. CDR3s include the opening cysteine and the closing phenylalanine or tryptophan. The order of the fields is D gene, CDR3 length, J gene, V gene, clone size, CDR3 DNA, CDR3 protein. The D gene is left open where the match is weak. Part of the rows lack a size; the others show once, few, many or a class for expanded clones.

d_call: .; cdr3_length: 16; j_call: TRBJ1-5; v_call: TRBV14; clone_size: many; cdr3_nt: TGTGCCAGCAGCCTGGAAAAGTCAGGGAGCAATCAGCCCCAGCATTTT; cdr3_aa: CASSLEKSGSNQPQHF
d_call: TRBD1; cdr3_length: 13; j_call: TRBJ2-7; v_call: TRBV20-1; clone_size: .; cdr3_nt: TGCAGTGCTGGCCGGACAGGGTTCTACGAGCAGTACTTC; cdr3_aa: CSAGRTGFYEQYF
d_call: TRBD2; cdr3_length: 15; j_call: TRBJ2-1; v_call: TRBV27; clone_size: many; cdr3_nt: TGTGCCAGCAGTTTCCTACTAGCGGGGGAACATGAGCAGTTCTTC; cdr3_aa: CASSFLLAGEHEQFF
d_call: .; cdr3_length: 16; j_call: TRBJ1-1; v_call: TRBV7-6; clone_size: many; cdr3_nt: TGTCGCGGGGCAGGGATCGGGGGGCTTACGAACACTGAAGCTTTCTTT; cdr3_aa: CRGAGIGGLTNTEAFF
d_call: .; cdr3_length: 12; j_call: TRBJ1-1; v_call: TRBV10-3; clone_size: many; cdr3_nt: TGTGCCATCAGTTCGGGGCCCACTGAAGCTTTCTTT; cdr3_aa: CAISSGPTEAFF
d_call: .; cdr3_length: 12; j_call: TRBJ2-1; v_call: TRBV15; clone_size: medium-sized; cdr3_nt: TGTGCCACCAGCAACGTGGGAAATGAGCAGTTCTTC; cdr3_aa: CATSNVGNEQFF
d_call: .; cdr3_length: 14; j_call: TRBJ1-6; v_call: TRBV4-1; clone_size: many; cdr3_nt: TGCGCCAGCAGCCAAGGGGGGGAGGGGACACCCCTCCACTTT; cdr3_aa: CASSQGGEGTPLHF
d_call: .; cdr3_length: 12; j_call: TRBJ1-1; v_call: TRBV7-9; clone_size: many; cdr3_nt: TGTGCCAGCAAAAGACCGAGGACTGAAGCTTTCTTT; cdr3_aa: CASKRPRTEAFF
d_call: TRBD1; cdr3_length: 13; j_call: TRBJ2-7; v_call: TRBV27; clone_size: many; cdr3_nt: TGTGCCAGCAGCTCGACAGGGGGCCACGAGCAGTACTTC; cdr3_aa: CASSSTGGHEQYF
d_call: .; cdr3_length: 12; j_call: TRBJ2-7; v_call: TRBV6-2/TRBV6-3; clone_size: many; cdr3_nt: TGTGCCAGCAGCCAGACGGCCTACGAGCAGTACTTC; cdr3_aa: CASSQTAYEQYF
d_call: .; cdr3_length: 16; j_call: TRBJ2-2; v_call: TRBV10-3; clone_size: medium-sized; cdr3_nt: TGTGCCATCAGCGCGAGGGGCAGGGTTTGCACCGGGGAGCTGTTTTTT; cdr3_aa: CAISARGRVCTGELFF
d_call: TRBD2; cdr3_length: 17; j_call: TRBJ2-1; v_call: TRBV28; clone_size: medium-sized; cdr3_nt: TGTGCCAGCAGTTCCATACGGACTAGCGGGGGGGTGGATGAGCAGTTCTTC; cdr3_aa: CASSSIRTSGGVDEQFF
d_call: .; cdr3_length: 12; j_call: TRBJ2-1; v_call: TRBV3-1; clone_size: many; cdr3_nt: TGTGCCAGCAGTCTACTAGTAAATGAGCAGTTCTTC; cdr3_aa: CASSLLVNEQFF
d_call: TRBD1; cdr3_length: 15; j_call: TRBJ1-3; v_call: TRBV19; clone_size: many; cdr3_nt: TGTGCCAGTAGGGACAGGCATTTCTCTGGAAACACCATATATTTT; cdr3_aa: CASRDRHFSGNTIYF
d_call: .; cdr3_length: 13; j_call: TRBJ2-7; v_call: TRBV27; clone_size: .; cdr3_nt: TGTGCCAGCAGTTTTAATCGCGGATACGAGCAGTACTTC; cdr3_aa: CASSFNRGYEQYF